Shown below are 20 T cell receptor beta chains from a single sample sequenced in a study of Ad26.COV2.S vaccination and SARS-CoV-2 variants. The treatment here: roughly 18 received Ad26.COV2.S at low or high dose, single or two shots; 5 received placebo; per-sample allocation not given. Material that was analyzed had been drawn on day 63 after the first vaccine or placebo injection. TCRdb's copy holds only in-frame clones and misses some; the assay was immunoSEQ multiplex PCR. The sample carries almost 400,000 clones, around nine tenths recorded once. Here the sequenced sample was peripheral blood, taken in a trial of Ad26.COV2.S vaccine versus placebo. The receptors shown here come from a person between 18 and 65 years old who received the Ad26.COV2.S COVID-19 vaccine or a placebo.

This chain connects TRBV28 to TRBJ1-5, with a tentative D call TRBD1 (6 bases). CDR3 size: 15 residues. V lost 3 bases and J 5 bases, leaving 14 bases between the germline ends. Germline V gene sequence: CDR1 MDHEN, CDR2 SYDVKM. The CDR3 nucleotides read TGTGCCAGCAGTTTTAATCGGGGGGCACATCAGCCCCAGCATTTT. Its translation: CASSFNRGAHQPQHF.

This clone was counted a single time. The rearrangement links TRBV7-9 to TRBJ2-1, with D possibly being TRBD2 (5 bases). CDR3 length equals 13 residues. Germline values: CDR1 SEHNR, CDR2 FQNEAQ (reference sequence). V was trimmed by 1 base and J by 9 bases, leaving 10 bases between them. Here the CDR3 reads CASSLDGIGEQFF. CDR3 bases: TGTGCCAGCAGCTTAGACGGGATAGGTGAGCAGTTCTTC.

This chain joins TRBV28 and TRBJ1-1; TRBD1 is a possible D gene (6 bases). CDR1 MDHEN and CDR2 SYDVKM come from the germline V gene. CDR3 length: 13 residues. The ends were cut back, 5 bases at V and 3 bases at J, with 10 bases in the middle. CDR3 amino acids: CASSHTGYTEAFF. CDR3 DNA: TGTGCCAGCAGTCATACAGGGTACACTGAAGCTTTCTTT.

The V call is TRBV13, the J call TRBJ2-7, with 9 positions matching TRBD2. The V gene's germline CDR1 is PRHDT and CDR2 FYEKMQ (reference sequence). V dropped 0 bases and J dropped 0; count of bases not matched to a gene: 3. CDR3 length: 16 residues. Here the CDR3 reads CASSLGTSGSSYEQYF. CDR3 nucleotides: TGTGCCAGCAGCTTAGGGACTAGCGGCAGCTCCTACGAGCAGTACTTC.

This chain joins TRBV9 and TRBJ2-7, with D possibly being TRBD2 (6 bases). This CDR3 spans 13 amino acids. Per germline, CDR1 SGDLS and CDR2 YYNGEE. V was shortened by 1 base and J by 5 bases, with 10 bases between the two germline ends. CDR3 sequence (DNA): TGTGCCAGCAGCGTACGGGGGAACAACGAGCAGTACTTC. Protein: CASSVRGNNEQYF.

The chain uses TRBV3-1 (or the pseudogene TRBV3-2) and TRBJ2-7; possibly TRBD1 for D (6 bases). CDR3 length: 13 residues. CDR1 and CDR2 from the germline V gene are LGHDT and YNNKEL (reference sequence). Trimming pared 4 bases from V and 5 bases from J, leaving 12 bases between. The CDR3 sequence is CASSRTVLDEQYF. The CDR3 nucleotides read TGTGCCAGCAGCCGGACAGTTCTCGACGAGCAGTACTTC.

The rearrangement joins TRBV6-4 to TRBJ2-2; 11 nucleotides line up with TRBD2. V lost 3 bases to trimming and J lost 0 bases; unmatched junction nucleotides: 0. Germline V lookup: CDR1 MRHNA, CDR2 SNTAGT. CDR3 length equals 16 residues. CDR3 in DNA: TGTGCCAGCAGTGATAGCGGGAGGGCGAACACCGGGGAGCTGTTTTTT. Its protein is CASSDSGRANTGELFF.

V gene TRBV30 combines with J gene TRBJ1-6; a weak D match, TRBD1 (6 bases). Germline assignment: CDR1 GTSNPN and CDR2 SVGIG (reference sequence). CDR3 size: 14 residues. Between the trimmed V and J ends, which lost 2 bases and 10 bases, there was a span of 15 bases. CDR3 bases: TGTGCCTGGAGTTTCGTGGGGGGCGAGTCACCCCTCCACTTT. Protein sequence: CAWSFVGGESPLHF.

The rearrangement joins TRBV28 to TRBJ1-5, with D unclear. Germline V gene data show CDR1 as MDHEN and CDR2 as SYDVKM. Trimming removed 6 bases from V and 4 bases from J, with 22 bases in between. The CDR3 has 17 residues. The CDR3 sequence is CASRSGEAFRANQPQHF. The CDR3 nucleotides read TGTGCCAGCAGATCGGGAGAGGCCTTTAGGGCGAATCAGCCCCAGCATTTT.

The chain uses TRBV30 and TRBJ2-1, with unresolved D. The CDR3 sequence is 11 residues long. Germline values: CDR1 GTSNPN, CDR2 SVGIG (reference sequence). Trimming took 2 bases from V and 7 from J, leaving 6 bases between them. In DNA form, the CDR3 reads TGTGCCTGGAGTACTGGGAATGAGCAGTTCTTC. Protein sequence: CAWSTGNEQFF.

The chain employs TRBV4-3 and TRBJ1-1, with D uncertain. CDR1 and CDR2 (germline): LGHNA, YSLEER. CDR3 length: 15 amino acids. V dropped 0 bases and J dropped 1 base, with 9 bases sitting between them. DNA of the CDR3: TGCGCCAGCAGCCAAGATCCCTCCGCGAACACTGAAGCTTTCTTT. Its translation: CASSQDPSANTEAFF.

This clone was observed a single time. The CDR3 DNA reads as TGTGCCAGCAGCCGCGTTCCCTTCGGGACTAACCCTCGGGAGCAGTACTTC. As protein: CASSRVPFGTNPREQYF. The V gene is TRBV16, the J gene TRBJ2-7; 7 bases line up with TRBD2. Germline V CDR1 and CDR2: KGHSY, FQNENV. The CDR3 totals 17 residues. V shed 4 bases and J 7 bases; nucleotides not matched to a gene: 19.

This CDR3 reads CAWSGWRTNEKLFF. CDR3 sequence (DNA): TGTGCCTGGAGTGGATGGCGAACTAATGAAAAACTGTTTTTT. This rearrangement joins TRBV30 to TRBJ1-4; D is uncertain. The CDR3 loop spans 14 amino acids. With 1 base removed from V and 1 base from J, the gap between germline ends came to 7 bases. The germline CDR1 and CDR2 sequences are GTSNPN and SVGIG (reference sequence).

CDR3 coding DNA: TGTGCCAGCAGTTACTCCTTGCGGGGCACTGAAGCTTTCTTT. This sequence encodes CASSYSLRGTEAFF. V and J are TRBV6-5 and TRBJ1-1; unclear D gene. The CDR3 consists of 14 residues. In germline, CDR1 is MNHEY, CDR2 SVGAGI. Trimming cost V 0 bases and J 4 bases, with 9 bases left between them.

A remark on this clone: Different DNA sequences within this sample yield the same CDR3. The chain joins TRBV15 to TRBJ2-3, with D uncertain. The CDR3 contains 14 residues. The germline V and J ends were trimmed by 0 bases and 3 bases, with 7 bases remaining between them. Germline loops: CDR1 LNHNV, CDR2 YYDKDF (reference sequence). The CDR3 is CATSRDTGTDTQYF. CDR3 sequence (DNA): TGTGCCACCAGCAGAGATACGGGTACAGATACGCAGTATTTT.

This clone was counted a single time. The V and J genes are TRBV5-8 and TRBJ1-5, with D uncertain. This CDR3 has 17 amino acids. Germline CDR1 reads SGHTS; CDR2 reads YDEGEE. V lost 0 bases, J lost 2 bases, and 15 bases lay in between. The CDR3 region has the DNA TGTGCCAGCAGCTTGGCTGGCAGAAGCTTGGGCAATCAGCCCCAGCATTTT. This codes for CASSLAGRSLGNQPQHF.

The genes are TRBV5-8 and TRBJ2-5, with D unresolved. V gave up 0 bases and J gave up 7 bases, with 4 bases separating them. Germline lookup yields CDR1 SGHTS and CDR2 YDEGEE. This CDR3 spans 11 amino acids. The CDR3 nucleotides read TGTGCCAGCAGCTTGGAACGGACCCAGTACTTC. Amino acid sequence: CASSLERTQYF.

V usage is TRBV5-1 and J usage is TRBJ1-2; 9 nucleotides align to TRBD1. Germline V gene sequence: CDR1 SGHRS, CDR2 YFSETQ. V lost 1 base and J lost 0; bases outside the gene matches: 1. CDR3 length: 15 amino acids. CDR3 region: CASSLNRGPNYGYTF. The CDR3 DNA reads TGCGCCAGCAGCTTGAACAGGGGGCCTAACTATGGCTACACCTTC. Variable domain in full (rest from reference TRBV5-1 and TRBJ1-2): KAGVTQTPRYLIKTRGQQVTLSCSPISGHRSVSWYQQTPGQGLQFLFEYFSETQRNKGNFPGRFSGRQFSNSRSEMNVSTLELGDSALYLCASSLNRGPNYGYTFGSGTRLTVV.

The rearrangement joins TRBV14 to TRBJ1-1; D remains unclear. CDR1 is SGHDN and CDR2 is FVKESK in the germline V gene. The CDR3 is 13 residues long. Trimming left V 1 base short and J 7 bases short, with 10 bases between. The CDR3 protein is CASSQGVQLEAFF. The CDR3 region has the DNA TGTGCCAGCAGCCAAGGAGTACAGCTTGAAGCTTTCTTT. Supplemented by reference TRBV14 and TRBJ1-1, the full variable domain reads EAGVTQFPSHSVIEKGQTVTLRCDPISGHDNLYWYRRVMGKEIKFLLHFVKESKQDESGMPNNRFLAERTGGTYSTLKVQPAELEDSGVYFCASSQGVQLEAFFGQGTRLTVV.

The V gene is TRBV9, the J gene TRBJ2-7; 7 nucleotides agree with TRBD1. The CDR3 loop spans 15 amino acids. V lost 0 bases, J lost 4 bases, and 7 bases stayed unmatched. CDR1 and CDR2 (germline): SGDLS, YYNGEE. This chain's CDR3 is CASSVATGAGYEQYF. For the CDR3, the DNA is TGTGCCAGCAGCGTAGCAACAGGGGCTGGATACGAGCAGTACTTC.